These 18 T cell receptor beta chains came from one sample sequenced in a study of T cell responses to AZD1222 COVID-19 vaccine. The table came from immunoSEQ multiplex PCR; TCRdb's copy has only in-frame clones and leaves some out. The sample lists about 160,000 clones; about 91% were seen once. The input for sequencing was peripheral blood, taken 28 days after the second AZD1222 dose. The source is an adult who received the AZD1222 COVID-19 vaccine.

The CDR3 sequence: CASSTGQGLSYEQYF. DNA of the CDR3: TGTGCCAGCTCGACGGGACAGGGTCTCTCCTACGAGCAGTACTTC. This rearrangement joins TRBV18 to TRBJ2-7, with 9 bases identical to TRBD1. This CDR3 spans 15 amino acids. V was clipped by 6 bases and J by 0 bases; unmatched bases: 6. In germline, CDR1 is KGHSH, CDR2 LQKENI.

V and J are TRBV6-4 and TRBJ2-3, with TRBD2 matching 9 bases. Germline CDR1 is MRHNA and CDR2 is SNTAGT. The CDR3 runs 15 residues. Germline trimming cut 5 bases from V and 3 bases from J; bases unmatched to any gene: 6. CDR3 sequence reads: CASSLASGETDTQYF. CDR3 in DNA: TGTGCCAGCAGTTTGGCTAGCGGGGAAACAGATACGCAGTATTTT.

The chain is built from TRBV6-5 and TRBJ1-1; D not resolved. Trimming removed 9 bases at V and 4 bases at J, with 12 bases between. Germline lookup yields CDR1 MNHEY and CDR2 SVGAGI. CDR3 length: 12 residues. As DNA, the CDR3 is TGTGCCAGTACAGTGGGTAGCACTGAAGCTTTCTTT. It translates to CASTVGSTEAFF.

The genes are TRBV7-8 and TRBJ2-1; 11 bases are a match to TRBD2. Germline V gene lookup returns CDR1 SGHVS and CDR2 FQNEAQ. With 7 bases clipped from V and 10 bases from J, the junction kept 6 bases outside the gene matches. This CDR3 comprises 13 residues. CDR3 loop: CASILAGGVEQFF. CDR3 nucleotide sequence: TGTGCCAGCATCCTAGCGGGAGGAGTCGAGCAGTTCTTC.

The count of this clone is one. V is TRBV5-1 and J is TRBJ2-7; D unresolved. V was clipped by 0 bases and J by 2 bases, with 12 bases between them. Germline CDR1 and CDR2: SGHRS and YFSETQ. This CDR3 has 15 residues. The chain's CDR3 is CASSLVEIGTYEQYF. CDR3 in DNA: TGCGCCAGCAGCTTGGTCGAAATTGGGACCTACGAGCAGTACTTC.

The genes are TRBV2 and TRBJ1-6; tentatively, D is TRBD1 (5 bases). The V end was cut by 8 bases, the J end by 1 base, with 12 bases between. The CDR3 contains 15 residues. Germline CDR1 reads SNHLY; CDR2 reads FYNNEI. CDR3 coding DNA: TGTGCCAGCGCACAGGAAATATCCTATAATTCACCCCTCCACTTT. Translating it yields CASAQEISYNSPLHF.

The chain uses TRBV30 and TRBJ1-5, with 7 nucleotides matching TRBD1. The CDR3 extends over 14 amino acids. In germline, CDR1 is GTSNPN, CDR2 SVGIG (reference sequence). J was trimmed by 6 bases and V by 3 bases; bases with no gene match: 8. CDR3 amino acids: CAWSLRDRGQPQHF. In DNA, the CDR3 is TGTGCCTGGAGCCTCCGGGACAGAGGTCAGCCCCAGCATTTT.

This chain links TRBV5-5 with TRBJ1-1; D is possibly TRBD1 (6 bases). Germline CDR1 is SGHKS and CDR2 is YYEKEE (reference sequence). V lost 4 bases, J lost 3 bases, and 10 bases lay in between. CDR3 length equals 13 residues. The CDR3 protein is CASSRTGYTEAFF. The DNA for the CDR3 is TGTGCCAGCAGCCGAACAGGGTACACTGAAGCTTTCTTT. The variable domain in full, completed from reference TRBV5-5 and TRBJ1-1, reads DAGVTQSPTHLIKTRGQQVTLRCSPISGHKSVSWYQQVLGQGPQFIFQYYEKEERGRGNFPDRFSARQFPNYSSELNVNALLLGDSALYLCASSRTGYTEAFFGQGTRLTVV.

This clone occurred once. The chain employs TRBV5-1 and TRBJ1-1; TRBD1 aligns across 7 bases. The CDR3 consists of 14 residues. J gave up 0 bases and V 3 bases, and 2 bases lay outside the gene matches. Looked up from germline, CDR1 is SGHRS and CDR2 is YFSETQ. The CDR3 DNA reads as TGCGCCAGCAGCTCGGGACAGCTGAACACTGAAGCTTTCTTT. This codes for CASSSGQLNTEAFF.

The CDR3 here is CASSVTGGARQPQHF. The CDR3 nucleotides are TGTGCCAGCAGCGTTACAGGTGGGGCGCGGCAGCCCCAGCATTTT. The genes are TRBV9 and TRBJ1-5; D is perhaps TRBD1 (5 bases). The V end was cut by 2 bases, the J end by 7 bases, with 16 bases between. This CDR3 is built from 15 residues. Per germline, CDR1 SGDLS and CDR2 YYNGEE.

The V gene is TRBV19, the J gene TRBJ1-5; 8 nucleotides agree with TRBD1. V shed 7 bases and J 2 bases; nucleotides not matched to a gene: 10. This CDR3 has 16 residues. Per germline, CDR1 LNHDA and CDR2 SQIVND (reference sequence). The CDR3 spells CASIRTGKLGNQPQHF. Written as DNA, the CDR3 is TGTGCCAGTATTAGGACAGGGAAATTGGGCAATCAGCCCCAGCATTTT.

Turning to this clone: Mismatch with germline at one junction end may stem from a read error. The rearrangement links TRBV29-1 to TRBJ2-7; 7 bases agree with TRBD1. The CDR3 length is 12 residues. Germline lookup yields CDR1 SQVTM and CDR2 ANQGSEA. The chain's CDR3 is CSVKDRESEQYF. In DNA, the CDR3 is TGCAGCGTTAAAGACAGGGAGAGTGAGCAGTACTTC.

This chain links TRBV7-3 with TRBJ2-1; D might be TRBD2 (6 bases). Trimming took 6 bases from V and 4 from J, leaving 13 bases between them. This CDR3 is 14 amino acids long. Germline CDR1 and CDR2: SGHTA and FQGTGA. CDR3 nucleotide sequence: TGTGCCAGCAGGCCCGGGACTGGTTACAATGAGCAGTTCTTC. This gives the protein CASRPGTGYNEQFF.

This rearrangement joins TRBV27 to TRBJ2-7, with D perhaps being TRBD1 or TRBD2 (5 bases each). Germline CDR1 reads MNHEY; CDR2 reads SMNVEV (reference sequence). The CDR3 spans 14 residues. Trimming cost V 5 bases and J 0 bases, with 11 bases left between them. The CDR3 reads CASSPTGRSYEQYF. The DNA for the CDR3 is TGTGCCAGCAGTCCGACGGGACGCTCCTACGAGCAGTACTTC.

The rearrangement links TRBV4-1 to TRBJ1-5; D may be TRBD1 (5 bases). The CDR3 covers 14 residues. The V and J ends lost 2 bases and 6 bases respectively, with 11 bases between them. Germline V gene sequence: CDR1 MGHRA, CDR2 YSYEKL. The CDR3, as DNA: TGCGCCAGCAGCCAAAGGGGATACGGTCAGCCCCAGCATTTT. Encoded protein: CASSQRGYGQPQHF.

The genes are TRBV7-8 and TRBJ2-3, with D possibly matching TRBD1 (5 bases). This CDR3 is built from 15 residues. The V end lost 4 bases, the J end lost 0 bases, and 11 bases lay between the germline ends. Per germline, CDR1 SGHVS and CDR2 FQNEAQ. The CDR3 sequence: CASSSRQSSTDTQYF. In nucleotides, the CDR3 is TGTGCCAGCAGCTCCCGACAGAGCAGCACAGATACGCAGTATTTT.

The V gene is TRBV29-1, the J gene TRBJ2-6, with a tentative D call TRBD2 (5 bases). Per germline, CDR1 SQVTM and CDR2 ANQGSEA. V was clipped by 4 bases and J by 0 bases, with 7 bases between them. This CDR3 is built from 14 residues. For the CDR3, the DNA is TGCAGCGTTGTTGAGGGCTCTGGGGCCAACGTCCTGACTTTC. It encodes CSVVEGSGANVLTF.

The rearrangement uses TRBV19 and TRBJ2-4, with TRBD2 identical over 10 bases. The J segment lost 0 bases and the V segment lost 1 base, leaving 12 bases of the junction unmatched. CDR1 and CDR2 (germline): LNHDA, SQIVND (reference sequence). This CDR3 contains 20 residues. The CDR3 DNA is TGTGCCAGTAGTATAGGCCTCTGGACTAGCGGTGATCTAGCCAAAAACATTCAGTACTTC. Translating gives CASSIGLWTSGDLAKNIQYF.